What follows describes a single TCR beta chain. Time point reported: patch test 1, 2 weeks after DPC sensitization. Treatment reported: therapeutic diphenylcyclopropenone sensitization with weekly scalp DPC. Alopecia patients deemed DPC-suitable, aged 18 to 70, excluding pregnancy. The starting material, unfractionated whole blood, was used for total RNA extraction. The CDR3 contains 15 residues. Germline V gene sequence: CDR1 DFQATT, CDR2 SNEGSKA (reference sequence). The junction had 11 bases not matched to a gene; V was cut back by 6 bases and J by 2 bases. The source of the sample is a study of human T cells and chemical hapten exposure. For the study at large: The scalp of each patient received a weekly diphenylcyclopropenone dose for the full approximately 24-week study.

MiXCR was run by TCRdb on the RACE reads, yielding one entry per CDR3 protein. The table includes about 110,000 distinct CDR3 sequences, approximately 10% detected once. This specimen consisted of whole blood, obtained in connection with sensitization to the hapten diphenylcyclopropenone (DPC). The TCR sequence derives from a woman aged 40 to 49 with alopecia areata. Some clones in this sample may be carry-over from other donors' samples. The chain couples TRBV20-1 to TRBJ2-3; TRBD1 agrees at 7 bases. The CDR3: CSALRGQGPTDTQYF. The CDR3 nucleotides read TGCAGTGCCCTGAGGGGGCAGGGCCCCACAGATACGCAGTATTTT.